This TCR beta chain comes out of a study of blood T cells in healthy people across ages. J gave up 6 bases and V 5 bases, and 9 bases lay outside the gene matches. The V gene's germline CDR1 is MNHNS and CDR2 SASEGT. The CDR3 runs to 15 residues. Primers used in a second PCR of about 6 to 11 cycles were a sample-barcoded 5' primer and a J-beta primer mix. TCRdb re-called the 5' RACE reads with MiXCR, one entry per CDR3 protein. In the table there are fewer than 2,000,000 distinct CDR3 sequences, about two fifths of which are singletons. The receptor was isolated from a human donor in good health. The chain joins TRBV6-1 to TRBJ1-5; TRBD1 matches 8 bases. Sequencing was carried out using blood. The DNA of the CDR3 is TGTGCCAGCAGTTCGACAGGGGAAGTGGGTCAGCCCCAGCATTTT. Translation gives CASSSTGEVGQPQHF.